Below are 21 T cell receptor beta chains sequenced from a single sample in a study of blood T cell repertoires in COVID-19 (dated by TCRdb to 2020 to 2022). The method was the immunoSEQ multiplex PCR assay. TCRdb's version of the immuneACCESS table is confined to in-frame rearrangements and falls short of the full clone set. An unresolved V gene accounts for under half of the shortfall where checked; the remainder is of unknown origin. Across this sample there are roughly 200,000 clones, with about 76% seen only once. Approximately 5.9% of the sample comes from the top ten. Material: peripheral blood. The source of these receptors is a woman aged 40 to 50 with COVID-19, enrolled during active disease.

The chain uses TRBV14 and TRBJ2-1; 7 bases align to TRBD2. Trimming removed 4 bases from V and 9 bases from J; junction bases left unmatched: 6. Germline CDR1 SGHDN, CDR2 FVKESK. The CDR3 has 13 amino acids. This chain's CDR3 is CASSPARGVEQFF. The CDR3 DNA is TGTGCCAGCAGCCCCGCCCGGGGGGTTGAGCAGTTCTTC.

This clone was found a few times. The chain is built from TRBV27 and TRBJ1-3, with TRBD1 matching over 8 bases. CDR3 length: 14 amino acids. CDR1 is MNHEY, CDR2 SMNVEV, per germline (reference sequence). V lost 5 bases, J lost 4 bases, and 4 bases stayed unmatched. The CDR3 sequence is CASSMTGAGNTIYF. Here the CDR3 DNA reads TGTGCCAGCAGTATGACAGGGGCAGGAAACACCATATATTTT.

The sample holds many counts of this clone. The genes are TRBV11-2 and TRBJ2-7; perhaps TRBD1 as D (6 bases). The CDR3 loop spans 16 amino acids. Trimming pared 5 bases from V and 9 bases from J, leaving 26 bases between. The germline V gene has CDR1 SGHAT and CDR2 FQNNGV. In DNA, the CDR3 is TGTGCCAGCAGCCCTATTCAGGACAGAGTCAGAGGGGGGCAGTACTTC. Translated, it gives CASSPIQDRVRGGQYF.

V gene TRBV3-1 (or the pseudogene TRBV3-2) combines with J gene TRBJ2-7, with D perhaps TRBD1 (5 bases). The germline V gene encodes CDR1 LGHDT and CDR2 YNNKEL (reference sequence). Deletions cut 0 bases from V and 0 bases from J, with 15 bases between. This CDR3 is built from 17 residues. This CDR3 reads CASSQDGAGHASYEQYF. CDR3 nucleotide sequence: TGTGCCAGCAGCCAAGATGGGGCTGGACATGCCTCCTACGAGCAGTACTTC.

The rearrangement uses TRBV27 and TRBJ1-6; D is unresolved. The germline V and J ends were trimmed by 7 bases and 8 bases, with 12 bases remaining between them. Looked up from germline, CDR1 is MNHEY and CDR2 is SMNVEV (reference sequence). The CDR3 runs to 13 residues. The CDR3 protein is CASKVRFDSPLHF. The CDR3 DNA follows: TGTGCCAGCAAGGTCAGGTTCGATTCACCCCTCCACTTT.

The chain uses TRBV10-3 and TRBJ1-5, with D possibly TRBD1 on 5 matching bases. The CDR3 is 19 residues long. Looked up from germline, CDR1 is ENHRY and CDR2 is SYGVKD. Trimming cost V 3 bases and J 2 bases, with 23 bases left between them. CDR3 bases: TGTGCCATCAGTGAAGGGCTCTTACCTAATTTAGGGGGCAATCAGCCCCAGCATTTT. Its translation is CAISEGLLPNLGGNQPQHF.

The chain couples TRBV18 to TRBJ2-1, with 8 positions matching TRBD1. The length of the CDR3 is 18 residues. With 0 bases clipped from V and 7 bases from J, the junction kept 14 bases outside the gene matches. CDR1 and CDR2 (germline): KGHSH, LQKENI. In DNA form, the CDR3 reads TGTGCCAGCTCACCACCAAATACCTTGACAGGGGCAAGTAATGAGCAGTTCTTC. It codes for CASSPPNTLTGASNEQFF.

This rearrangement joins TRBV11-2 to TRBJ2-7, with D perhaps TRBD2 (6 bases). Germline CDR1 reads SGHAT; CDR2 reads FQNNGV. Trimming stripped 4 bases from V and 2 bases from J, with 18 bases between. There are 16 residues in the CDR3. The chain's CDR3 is CASSSPGLQTTYEQYF. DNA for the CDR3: TGTGCCAGCAGCTCACCGGGACTCCAGACGACCTACGAGCAGTACTTC.

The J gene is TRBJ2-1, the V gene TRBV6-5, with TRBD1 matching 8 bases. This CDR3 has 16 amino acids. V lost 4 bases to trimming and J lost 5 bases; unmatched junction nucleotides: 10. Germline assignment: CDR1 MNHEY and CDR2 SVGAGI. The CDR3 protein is CASSLGWGQENNEQFF. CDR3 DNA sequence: TGTGCCAGCAGTTTGGGCTGGGGACAGGAGAACAATGAGCAGTTCTTC.

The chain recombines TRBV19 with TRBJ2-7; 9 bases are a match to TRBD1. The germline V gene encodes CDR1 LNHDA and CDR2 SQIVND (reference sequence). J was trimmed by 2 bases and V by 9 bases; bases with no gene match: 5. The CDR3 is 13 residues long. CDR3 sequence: CASGGTGTYEQYF. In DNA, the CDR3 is TGTGCCAGCGGAGGGACAGGGACCTACGAGCAGTACTTC.

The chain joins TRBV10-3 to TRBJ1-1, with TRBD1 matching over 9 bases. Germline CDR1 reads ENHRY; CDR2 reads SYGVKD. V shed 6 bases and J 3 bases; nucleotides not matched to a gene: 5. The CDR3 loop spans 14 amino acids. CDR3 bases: TGTGCCATCAGCCTACAGGGGGCTGACACTGAAGCTTTCTTT. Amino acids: CAISLQGADTEAFF.

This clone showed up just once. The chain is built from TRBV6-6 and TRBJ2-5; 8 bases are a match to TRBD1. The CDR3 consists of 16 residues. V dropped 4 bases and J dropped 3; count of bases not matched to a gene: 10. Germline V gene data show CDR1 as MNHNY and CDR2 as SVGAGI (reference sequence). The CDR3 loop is CASSSTWDRSKETQYF. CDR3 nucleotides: TGTGCCAGCAGTTCTACCTGGGACAGGTCAAAAGAGACCCAGTACTTC.

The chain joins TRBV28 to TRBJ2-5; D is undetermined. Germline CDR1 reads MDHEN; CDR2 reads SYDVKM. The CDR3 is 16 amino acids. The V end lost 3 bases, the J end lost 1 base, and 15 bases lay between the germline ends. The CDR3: CASSFSPTGSQETQYF. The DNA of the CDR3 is TGTGCCAGCAGTTTTTCCCCCACCGGGTCCCAAGAGACCCAGTACTTC.

The CDR3 region has the DNA TGTGCCAGCAGTGATTCCAGTCAGAATCAGCCCCAGCATTTT. Encoded protein: CASSDSSQNQPQHF. This chain joins TRBV2 and TRBJ1-5; D unclear. CDR3 size: 14 residues. Germline-derived CDR1 and CDR2 are SNHLY and FYNNEI. Trimming stripped 3 bases from V and 4 bases from J, with 10 bases between.

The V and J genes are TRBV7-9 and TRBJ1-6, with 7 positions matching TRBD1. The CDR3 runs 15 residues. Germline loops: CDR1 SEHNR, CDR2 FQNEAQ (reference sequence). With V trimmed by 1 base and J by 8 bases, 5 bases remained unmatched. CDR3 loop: CASSLGDRVDSPLHF. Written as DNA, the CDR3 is TGTGCCAGCAGCTTAGGTGACAGGGTCGATTCACCCCTCCACTTT.

This CDR3 reads CASSLQGLGGYTF. DNA for the CDR3: TGTGCCAGCAGTCTACAGGGACTAGGGGGCTACACCTTC. V usage is TRBV6-5 and J usage is TRBJ1-2, with D perhaps matching TRBD1 (6 bases). The ends were cut back, 5 bases at V and 8 bases at J, with 15 bases in the middle. CDR1 and CDR2 from the germline V gene are MNHEY and SVGAGI. The CDR3 is made up of 13 amino acids.

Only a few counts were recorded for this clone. CDR3: CASSRDYNEQFF. CDR3 sequence (DNA): TGTGCCAGCAGTCGGGACTACAATGAGCAGTTCTTC. This chain joins TRBV2 and TRBJ2-1, with a possible D match to TRBD2 (5 bases). CDR1 is SNHLY, CDR2 FYNNEI, per germline. The CDR3 extends over 12 amino acids. V lost 5 bases to trimming and J lost 3 bases, with 5 bases between them.

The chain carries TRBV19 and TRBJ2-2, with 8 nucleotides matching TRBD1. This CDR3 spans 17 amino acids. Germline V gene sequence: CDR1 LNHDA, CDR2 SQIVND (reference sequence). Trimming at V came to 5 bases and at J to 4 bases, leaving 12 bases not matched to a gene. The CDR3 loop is CASSPRTGNTITGELFF. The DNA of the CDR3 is TGTGCCAGTAGTCCCCGGACAGGGAATACTATCACCGGGGAGCTGTTTTTT.

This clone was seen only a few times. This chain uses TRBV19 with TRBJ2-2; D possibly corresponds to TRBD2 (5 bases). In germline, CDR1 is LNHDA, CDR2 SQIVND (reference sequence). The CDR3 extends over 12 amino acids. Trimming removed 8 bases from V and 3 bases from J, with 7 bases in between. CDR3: CASSRDTGELFF. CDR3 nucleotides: TGTGCCAGTTCGAGGGACACCGGGGAGCTGTTTTTT.

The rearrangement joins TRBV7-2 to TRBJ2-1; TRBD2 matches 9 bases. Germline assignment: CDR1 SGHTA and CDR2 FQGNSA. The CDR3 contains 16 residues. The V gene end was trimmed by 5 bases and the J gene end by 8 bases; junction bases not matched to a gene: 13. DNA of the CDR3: TGTGCCAGCAGCGCCGAGGAGGCGGGAGGGCCGGATGAGCAGTTCTTC. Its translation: CASSAEEAGGPDEQFF.

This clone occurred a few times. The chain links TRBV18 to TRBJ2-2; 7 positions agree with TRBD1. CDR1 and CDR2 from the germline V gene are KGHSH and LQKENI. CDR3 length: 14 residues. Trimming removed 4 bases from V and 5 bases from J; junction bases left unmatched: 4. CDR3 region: CASSLQGYTGELFF. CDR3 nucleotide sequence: TGTGCCAGCTCACTACAGGGGTATACCGGGGAGCTGTTTTTT. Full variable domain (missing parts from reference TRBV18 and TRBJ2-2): NAGVMQNPRHLVRRRGQEARLRCSPMKGHSHVYWYRQLPEEGLKFMVYLQKENIIDESGMPKERFSAEFPKEGPSILRIQQVVRGDSAAYFCASSLQGYTGELFFGEGSRLTVL.